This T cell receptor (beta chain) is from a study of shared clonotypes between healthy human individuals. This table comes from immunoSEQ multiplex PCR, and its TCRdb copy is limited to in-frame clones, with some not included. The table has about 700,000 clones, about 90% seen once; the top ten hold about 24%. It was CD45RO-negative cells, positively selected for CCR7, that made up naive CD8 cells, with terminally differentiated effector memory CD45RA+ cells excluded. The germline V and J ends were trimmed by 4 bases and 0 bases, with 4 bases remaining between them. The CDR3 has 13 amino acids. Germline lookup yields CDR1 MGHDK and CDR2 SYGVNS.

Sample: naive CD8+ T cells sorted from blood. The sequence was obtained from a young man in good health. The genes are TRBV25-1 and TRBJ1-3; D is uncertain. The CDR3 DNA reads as TGTGCCAGCAGTGTCTCCTCTGGAAACACCATATATTTT. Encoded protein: CASSVSSGNTIYF.